This TCR beta chain comes out of a study of technical replicates of blood from a few donors. Measured with immunoSEQ multiplex PCR; TCRdb has only the in-frame clones, and not every one. The sample includes tens of thousands of clones, roughly 90% of them seen just once. The germline V and J ends were trimmed by 0 bases and 11 bases, with 16 bases remaining between them. This CDR3 comprises 13 residues. Looked up from germline, CDR1 is GTSNPN and CDR2 is SVGIG (reference sequence). Sequencing was carried out using PBMCs. The sequence came from a human donor in good health. Some clones in this sample may be carry-over from other donors' samples. This chain uses TRBV30 with TRBJ1-1; D might be TRBD1 (6 bases). This chain's CDR3 is CAWSVRDTLGAFF. CDR3 DNA: TGTGCCTGGAGTGTAAGGGACACCCTTGGGGCTTTCTTT. The entire variable domain, with the rest obtained from reference TRBV30 and TRBJ1-1, is as follows: SQTIHQWPATLVQPVGSPLSLECTVEGTSNPNLYWYRQAAGRGLQLLFYSVGIGQISSEVPQNLSASRPQDRQFILSSKKLLLSDSGFYLCAWSVRDTLGAFFGQGTRLTVV.